These 28 T cell receptor beta chains were all obtained from the same sample, sequenced in a study of lymphopenia after photon versus proton radiotherapy. Profiled with immunoSEQ multiplex PCR; TCRdb holds only in-frame clones, not every one. The table has about 45,000 clones, 85% seen once; the top ten hold 2.2%. Material: peripheral blood, obtained from a patient treated with photon-based radiotherapy. Every receptor here comes from a man aged 40-49 years with gastric cancer.

This sequence joins TRBV19 and TRBJ1-5, with a weak D call TRBD1 (6 bases). The CDR3 is made up of 15 amino acids. V dropped 3 bases and J dropped 4 bases, with 13 bases sitting between them. Germline loops: CDR1 LNHDA, CDR2 SQIVND (reference sequence). The CDR3 coding sequence is TGTGCCAGTAGTATTCTCAGGGGAATGAATCAGCCCCAGCATTTT. This gives the protein CASSILRGMNQPQHF.

The rearrangement uses TRBV9 and TRBJ2-1; 12 bases are shared with TRBD1. The CDR3 runs 16 residues. The germline V gene encodes CDR1 SGDLS and CDR2 YYNGEE. The V gene end was trimmed by 0 bases and the J gene end by 13 bases; junction bases not matched to a gene: 11. The CDR3 region is CASSVAGTGGRIGQFF. The DNA of the CDR3 is TGTGCCAGCAGCGTAGCAGGGACAGGGGGCCGAATTGGTCAGTTCTTC.

This chain connects TRBV5-1 to TRBJ2-2; D is possibly TRBD1 (5 bases). Trimming left V 1 base short and J 8 bases short, with 15 bases between. The CDR3 runs 15 residues. In germline, CDR1 is SGHRS, CDR2 YFSETQ. CDR3 sequence: CASSLRAGSAGELFF. The CDR3 DNA sequence: TGCGCCAGCAGCTTGAGGGCAGGGTCGGCTGGGGAGCTGTTTTTT.

The chain has TRBV7-2 and TRBJ2-3; 8 bases align to TRBD1. Per germline, CDR1 SGHTA and CDR2 FQGNSA. This CDR3 contains 17 residues. Trimming removed 5 bases from V and 2 bases from J; junction bases left unmatched: 12. CDR3 DNA sequence: TGTGCCAGCAGCCTCCGCTGGGGCAGGGGGCACACAGATACGCAGTATTTT. Its protein product is CASSLRWGRGHTDTQYF.

The chain links TRBV7-3 to TRBJ2-3; TRBD2 aligns across 7 bases. The germline CDR1 and CDR2 sequences are SGHTA and FQGTGA. This CDR3 region has 12 residues. V was pared by 4 bases and J by 5 bases, with 0 bases of the junction left unmatched. Written as DNA, the CDR3 is TGTGCCAGCAGCTCGGGGGGAGATACGCAGTATTTT. Its protein product is CASSSGGDTQYF.

The chain uses TRBV7-9 and TRBJ1-1; D is undetermined. CDR1 is SEHNR and CDR2 is FQNEAQ in the germline V gene (reference sequence). CDR3 length: 14 amino acids. Trimming cost V 1 base and J 0 bases, with 6 bases left between them. In DNA form, the CDR3 reads TGTGCCAGCAGCTTAGATTCTGTGAACACTGAAGCTTTCTTT. It translates to CASSLDSVNTEAFF.

The chain uses TRBV7-6 and TRBJ2-5; a weak D match, TRBD2 (5 bases). Germline CDR1 reads SGHVS; CDR2 reads FNYEAQ. CDR3 length: 13 amino acids. Trimming removed 8 bases from V and 5 bases from J, with 15 bases in between. CDR3 amino acids: CASSTSRAETQYF. The CDR3 bases are TGTGCCAGCTCGACATCGCGGGCGGAGACCCAGTACTTC.

To note about this clone: An end of the junction does not agree with germline; a read error may underlie this. The gene calls are TRBV7-7 and TRBJ1-1, with TRBD1 matching 7 bases. The CDR3 is 13 amino acids. Germline lookup yields CDR1 SSHAT and CDR2 FNYEAQ (reference sequence). As DNA, the CDR3 is TGTGCTAGCAGCTTAAAACAGGGGACTGAAGCTTTCTTT. Amino acids: CASSLKQGTEAFF.

The rearrangement uses TRBV19 and TRBJ2-1, with TRBD2 matching over 11 bases. This CDR3 has 17 amino acids. Germline lookup yields CDR1 LNHDA and CDR2 SQIVND (reference sequence). The ends lost 1 base at V and 2 bases at J; junction bases unmatched: 4. This CDR3 is CASSIAGTSGAYNEQFF. The CDR3 nucleotides are TGTGCCAGTAGTATAGCGGGGACTAGCGGAGCCTACAATGAGCAGTTCTTC.

CDR3 in amino acids: CASSPRQGGRETQYF. The CDR3 DNA reads TGTGCCAGCAGCCCCCGGCAGGGGGGTCGGGAGACCCAGTACTTC. This chain connects TRBV7-3 to TRBJ2-5; TRBD1 might be the D (7 bases). V was cut by 5 bases and J by 5 bases, with 18 bases left in between. The V gene's germline CDR1 is SGHTA and CDR2 FQGTGA. The CDR3 is made up of 15 amino acids.

V and J are TRBV7-6 and TRBJ1-1; D unclear. The CDR3 contains 14 residues. V was pared by 3 bases and J by 4 bases, with 12 bases between. Germline V gives CDR1 SGHVS, CDR2 FNYEAQ. CDR3: CASSLGSPGTEAFF. As DNA, the CDR3 is TGTGCCAGCAGCTTGGGGTCACCGGGCACTGAAGCTTTCTTT.

The J gene is TRBJ2-1, the V gene TRBV4-2, with 10 nucleotides matching TRBD2. V lost 1 base and J lost 1; bases outside the gene matches: 10. This CDR3 is built from 19 residues. The V gene's germline CDR1 is LGHNA and CDR2 YNFKEQ. The CDR3 here is CASSQVMVAGGQSYNEQFF. Here the CDR3 DNA reads TGTGCCAGCAGCCAAGTGATGGTAGCGGGGGGCCAATCCTACAATGAGCAGTTCTTC.

The rearrangement links TRBV28 to TRBJ1-3; D gene uncertain. This CDR3 has 17 amino acids. Deletions cut 6 bases from V and 1 base from J, with 19 bases between. The germline V gene has CDR1 MDHEN and CDR2 SYDVKM. CDR3 bases: TGTGCCAGCAGGCCCCGTCCGTCGGCGAATTCTGGAAACACCATATATTTT. The encoded protein is CASRPRPSANSGNTIYF.

This chain connects TRBV4-1 to TRBJ1-1; a weak D match, TRBD1 (5 bases). The CDR3 extends over 13 amino acids. CDR1 MGHRA and CDR2 YSYEKL come from the germline V gene. V lost 4 bases and J 3 bases, leaving 9 bases between the germline ends. The CDR3 protein is CASSLTVDTEAFF. CDR3 nucleotides: TGCGCCAGCAGCCTGACAGTGGACACTGAAGCTTTCTTT.

In this sample, this clone turned up once. This sequence joins TRBV7-3 and TRBJ1-1; D is perhaps TRBD1 (5 bases). The CDR3 consists of 14 residues. The germline gives CDR1 SGHTA, CDR2 FQGTGA. Trimming stripped 4 bases from V and 1 base from J, with 10 bases between. The CDR3 nucleotides read TGTGCCAGCAGCTCCGGGGCCTCGAACACTGAAGCTTTCTTT. Residues: CASSSGASNTEAFF.

This sequence joins TRBV10-2 and TRBJ2-5; the match to TRBD2 covers 8 bases. Looked up from germline, CDR1 is WSHSY and CDR2 is SAAADI. V dropped 6 bases and J dropped 5; count of bases not matched to a gene: 5. This CDR3 contains 13 residues. For the CDR3, the DNA is TGCGCCAGCAGCGGGGGGGCCCGGGAGACCCAGTACTTC. It is translated as CASSGGARETQYF.

The V gene is TRBV11-2, the J gene TRBJ1-4, with a possible D match to TRBD1 (6 bases). The V gene lost 2 bases and the J gene lost 4 bases, with 14 bases spanning the gap. Germline CDR1 reads SGHAT; CDR2 reads FQNNGV. CDR3 length: 16 amino acids. The CDR3 DNA sequence: TGTGCCAGCAGCTTATGGCAGGGGAATGGTAATGAAAAACTGTTTTTT. Translating gives CASSLWQGNGNEKLFF.

This sequence joins TRBV19 and TRBJ2-6; 7 bases line up with TRBD1. CDR1 LNHDA and CDR2 SQIVND come from the germline V gene (reference sequence). V was pared by 6 bases and J by 2 bases, with 4 bases of the junction left unmatched. The CDR3 is 15 amino acids. The CDR3 DNA is TGTGCCAGTAGCCCCGGGACAGCTGGGGCCAACGTCCTGACTTTC. It codes for CASSPGTAGANVLTF. The variable domain in full, completed from reference TRBV19 and TRBJ2-6, reads DGGITQSPKYLFRKEGQNVTLSCEQNLNHDAMYWYRQDPGQGLRLIYYSQIVNDFQKGDIAEGYSVSREKKESFPLTVTSAQKNPTAFYLCASSPGTAGANVLTFGAGSRLTVL.

For the CDR3, the DNA is TGTGCCAGCAGCTTAGACACGGGATCGACTAATGGCTACACCTTC. It encodes CASSLDTGSTNGYTF. V usage is TRBV7-9 and J usage is TRBJ1-2; no firm D call. The germline V gene encodes CDR1 SEHNR and CDR2 FQNEAQ (reference sequence). V was pared by 1 base and J by 6 bases, with 15 bases between. The CDR3 has 15 residues.

The gene calls are TRBV5-3 and TRBJ1-1, with D possibly being TRBD1 (5 bases). TRBV5-3 is an ORF, and what it does is uncertain. This CDR3 region has 13 residues. Trimming cost V 8 bases and J 3 bases, with 14 bases left between them. CDR3: CARFLGVYTEAFF. In nucleotides, the CDR3 is TGTGCCAGGTTCTTAGGGGTTTACACTGAAGCTTTCTTT.

The CDR3: CASSQRDRGPMNTEAFF. DNA for the CDR3: TGCGCCAGCAGCCAACGGGACAGGGGGCCGATGAACACTGAAGCTTTCTTT. This chain joins TRBV5-1 and TRBJ1-1; 12 nucleotides match TRBD1. CDR3 length: 17 residues. CDR1 is SGHRS, CDR2 YFSETQ, per germline. J was trimmed by 0 bases and V by 4 bases; bases with no gene match: 7.

The rearrangement uses TRBV6-5 and TRBJ1-5; weak D call: TRBD1 (6 bases). Germline values: CDR1 MNHEY, CDR2 SVGAGI. The CDR3 runs to 15 residues. V was pared by 7 bases and J by 2 bases, with 15 bases between. CDR3: CASNPGQTGNQPQHF. The CDR3 region has the DNA TGTGCCAGCAATCCCGGACAGACTGGCAATCAGCCCCAGCATTTT.

The chain couples TRBV19 to TRBJ2-5; D assignment may be TRBD1 or TRBD2 (6 bases each). V was trimmed by 3 bases and J by 2 bases, leaving 19 bases between them. Germline lookup yields CDR1 LNHDA and CDR2 SQIVND (reference sequence). The CDR3 is 17 amino acids. CDR3 in amino acids: CASSMMFSGAGQETQYF. The DNA of the CDR3 is TGTGCCAGTAGTATGATGTTCTCGGGGGCAGGGCAAGAGACCCAGTACTTC.

This rearrangement joins TRBV12-1 to TRBJ2-2. TRBV12-1 is tagged as a pseudogene. The CDR3 totals 15 residues. DNA of the CDR3: TGTGCCAGCAGCTTTTGGCCGAGACGCACCGGGGAGCTGTTTTTT. Protein: CASSFWPRRTGELFF.

V usage is TRBV7-3 and J usage is TRBJ2-1, with D perhaps TRBD1 (8 bases). Germline V gene data show CDR1 as SGHTA and CDR2 as FQGTGA. Between the trimmed V and J ends, which lost 4 bases and 5 bases, there was a span of 24 bases. The CDR3 length is 18 residues. The CDR3 DNA follows: TGTGCCAGCAGCTGGGGACAGGTCAGAGGGGAGGGGAACAATGAGCAGTTCTTC. This sequence encodes CASSWGQVRGEGNNEQFF. Based on the CDR3 plus reference TRBV7-3 and TRBJ2-1, the full variable domain is GAGVSQTPSNKVTEKGKYVELRCDPISGHTALYWYRQSLGQGPEFLIYFQGTGAADDSGLPNDRFFAVRPEGSVSTLKIQRTERGDSAVYLCASSWGQVRGEGNNEQFFGPGTRLTVL.

This chain links TRBV11-3 with TRBJ1-6; 9 nucleotides line up with TRBD1. CDR3 length equals 14 residues. V lost 5 bases to trimming and J lost 6 bases; unmatched junction nucleotides: 2. The germline gives CDR1 SGHNT, CDR2 YENEEA. The CDR3: CASSQDRGNSPLHF. The CDR3 DNA is TGTGCCAGCAGCCAGGACAGGGGTAATTCACCCCTCCACTTT.

A few counts support this clone. The chain links TRBV29-1 to TRBJ1-2; no reliable D call. The CDR3 runs 12 residues. V lost 5 bases and J lost 2, with 9 bases in between. Looked up from germline, CDR1 is SQVTM and CDR2 is ANQGSEA. The CDR3 is CSVSDGNYGYTF. Here the CDR3 DNA reads TGCAGCGTTTCGGACGGGAACTATGGCTACACCTTC.

This rearrangement joins TRBV30 to TRBJ2-2, with unresolved D. The V gene lost 5 bases and the J gene lost 7 bases, with 8 bases spanning the gap. The germline V gene encodes CDR1 GTSNPN and CDR2 SVGIG (reference sequence). CDR3 length: 11 amino acids. In nucleotides, the CDR3 is TGTGCCTGGCGTCAAGGCGGGGAGCTGTTTTTT. It codes for CAWRQGGELFF.